This entry lists 25 T cell receptor beta chains sequenced from one sample in a study of beta chain features in type 1 diabetes. All of the isolated RNA was reverse transcribed, so expressed TCRB transcripts were sequenced. Sequencing used immunoSEQ multiplex PCR; TCRdb keeps in-frame clones, though not all of them. Here the sample spans approximately 330,000 clones, approximately 9.9% being singletons. Sequencing was performed on naive CD4+ T cells from blood. Source of these receptors: a woman in her 30s in good health.

This clone was seen more than once but under ten times. The V and J genes are TRBV11-2 and TRBJ2-2; 12 nucleotides align to TRBD2. The CDR3 has 14 residues. With V trimmed by 6 bases and J by 6 bases, 2 bases remained unmatched. The germline V gene encodes CDR1 SGHAT and CDR2 FQNNGV. DNA for the CDR3: TGTGCCAGCAGGGGACTAGCGGGCGCCGGGGAGCTGTTTTTT. This encodes CASRGLAGAGELFF.

In this sample, this clone turned up a few times. The chain employs TRBV7-9 and TRBJ1-1; maybe TRBD1 (5 bases). From germline, CDR1 is SEHNR and CDR2 FQNEAQ (reference sequence). V gave up 3 bases and J gave up 1 base, with 9 bases separating them. This CDR3 has 14 amino acids. The CDR3 region has the DNA TGTGCCAGCAGCTTCCCCAGGGAGAACACTGAAGCTTTCTTT. Translating it yields CASSFPRENTEAFF.

V usage is TRBV7-8 and J usage is TRBJ1-5; D gene ambiguous. Germline CDR1 and CDR2: SGHVS and FQNEAQ. Trimming pared 3 bases from V and 0 bases from J, leaving 6 bases between. The CDR3 is 14 amino acids. CDR3 DNA sequence: TGTGCCAGCAGCTTCTCAGATAGCAATCAGCCCCAGCATTTT. It specifies CASSFSDSNQPQHF.

This clone was observed a handful of times. The chain joins TRBV7-2 to TRBJ2-5; D possibly corresponds to TRBD2 (5 bases). The CDR3 sequence is 13 residues long. Germline lookup yields CDR1 SGHTA and CDR2 FQGNSA. Trimming shortened V by 7 bases and J by 2 bases, and 11 bases separated the two germline ends. CDR3 residues: CASTSGRQETQYF. DNA for the CDR3: TGTGCCAGCACCTCGGGAAGGCAAGAGACCCAGTACTTC.

This clone turned up a few times. The gene calls are TRBV7-2 and TRBJ2-1, with TRBD2 as a possible D gene (6 bases). CDR1 and CDR2 (germline): SGHTA, FQGNSA. V shed 2 bases and J shed 1 base, with 15 bases lying between them. The CDR3 spans 17 residues. CDR3 in DNA: TGTGCCAGCAGCTTAAGCGGAGGGCAGGGTTCCTACAATGAGCAGTTCTTC. Translating it yields CASSLSGGQGSYNEQFF.

This clone has just a few counts. The rearrangement uses TRBV5-1 and TRBJ2-5, with D perhaps TRBD2 (6 bases). The CDR3 is 17 residues long. V dropped 2 bases and J dropped 0 bases, with 17 bases sitting between them. CDR1 and CDR2 from the germline V gene are SGHRS and YFSETQ. The CDR3 nucleotides are TGCGCCAGCAGCTTCCCCCCGTCGCGGGGCAACCAAGAGACCCAGTACTTC. Its protein is CASSFPPSRGNQETQYF.

The chain has TRBV5-1 and TRBJ2-3; TRBD2 matches 9 bases. This CDR3 has 15 residues. The V segment lost 2 bases and the J segment 4 bases; nucleotides outside the gene matches: 5. Germline V lookup: CDR1 SGHRS, CDR2 YFSETQ. The DNA of the CDR3 is TGCGCCAGCAGCTTCGGCGGGAGGGCCCCAGATACGCAGTATTTT. Translated, it gives CASSFGGRAPDTQYF.

For this clone: Other DNA variants within this sample encode the same CDR3. V is TRBV28 and J is TRBJ2-1; TRBD1 agrees at 8 bases. Trimming removed 4 bases from V and 7 bases from J; junction bases left unmatched: 6. The CDR3 totals 14 residues. Germline CDR1 reads MDHEN; CDR2 reads SYDVKM. The CDR3 sequence is CASSSGTGGNEQFF. DNA for the CDR3: TGTGCCAGCAGTTCCGGGACAGGCGGGAATGAGCAGTTCTTC.

The V and J genes are TRBV29-1 and TRBJ2-2, with D perhaps TRBD2 (6 bases). There are 13 residues in the CDR3. V lost 7 bases, J lost 5 bases, and 14 bases lay in between. Germline V gene lookup returns CDR1 SQVTM and CDR2 ANQGSEA. The CDR3 DNA is TGCAGCGGCAAAACTAGCAGAACCGGGGAGCTGTTTTTT. Translated, it gives CSGKTSRTGELFF.

This clone was seen a few times. The chain couples TRBV27 to TRBJ2-5, with TRBD1 matching over 8 bases. V gave up 2 bases and J gave up 4 bases; unmatched junction bases: 3. Germline V gene sequence: CDR1 MNHEY, CDR2 SMNVEV (reference sequence). The CDR3 consists of 14 residues. In DNA form, the CDR3 reads TGTGCCAGCAGTTTACCTGGACAGGGAGAGACCCAGTACTTC. Residues: CASSLPGQGETQYF.

The sample holds a few counts of this clone. V and J are TRBV6-6 and TRBJ2-7; D call uncertain. Between the trimmed V and J ends, which lost 6 bases and 3 bases, there was a span of 12 bases. The CDR3 runs 13 residues. Germline-derived CDR1 and CDR2 are MNHNY and SVGAGI (reference sequence). The CDR3 reads CASRSSRHYEQYF. As DNA, the CDR3 is TGTGCCAGCAGATCCTCTCGACACTACGAGCAGTACTTC.

This chain joins TRBV29-1 and TRBJ1-3; no clear D. V lost 7 bases and J 0 bases, leaving 10 bases between the germline ends. This CDR3 region has 13 residues. The V gene's germline CDR1 is SQVTM and CDR2 ANQGSEA. Written as DNA, the CDR3 is TGCAGCGGCCGACGGAGCTCTGGAAACACCATATATTTT. It encodes CSGRRSSGNTIYF.

The gene calls are TRBV11-2 and TRBJ2-5, with 7 bases that match TRBD2. The germline V gene has CDR1 SGHAT and CDR2 FQNNGV. The CDR3 contains 15 residues. V was pared by 0 bases and J by 5 bases, with 6 bases of the junction left unmatched. This CDR3 reads CASSLEAGVLETQYF. The CDR3 DNA reads TGTGCCAGCAGCTTAGAGGCGGGAGTACTGGAGACCCAGTACTTC.

The rearrangement uses TRBV18 and TRBJ2-3; TRBD2 is a possible D gene (6 bases). Trimming pared 0 bases from V and 3 bases from J, leaving 13 bases between. Germline-derived CDR1 and CDR2 are KGHSH and LQKENI. The CDR3 runs to 16 residues. CDR3 DNA sequence: TGTGCCAGCTCACCACCCTCAGTCGGGAGAACAGATACGCAGTATTTT. Translation: CASSPPSVGRTDTQYF.

This rearrangement joins TRBV6-5 to TRBJ2-1; D is unclear. Per the germline V gene, CDR1 is MNHEY and CDR2 is SVGAGI. The CDR3 covers 14 residues. Trimming removed 2 bases at V and 0 bases at J, with 5 bases between. The DNA for the CDR3 is TGTGCCAGCAGTTACCGAGACTCCTACAATGAGCAGTTCTTC. It is translated as CASSYRDSYNEQFF.

This chain's CDR3 is CAWGTGYSNQPQHF. CDR3 DNA sequence: TGTGCCTGGGGAACAGGGTATAGCAATCAGCCCCAGCATTTT. This sequence joins TRBV30 and TRBJ1-5, with D possibly matching TRBD1 (6 bases). The CDR3 has 14 amino acids. From germline, CDR1 is GTSNPN and CDR2 SVGIG (reference sequence). Trimming took 5 bases from V and 0 from J, leaving 11 bases between them. Complete variable domain (other parts from reference TRBV30 and TRBJ1-5): SQTIHQWPATLVQPVGSPLSLECTVEGTSNPNLYWYRQAAGRGLQLLFYSVGIGQISSEVPQNLSASRPQDRQFILSSKKLLLSDSGFYLCAWGTGYSNQPQHFGDGTRLSIL.

This clone was detected once. The identical CDR3 is also encoded by other nucleotide sequences in the sample. The chain employs TRBV4-1 and TRBJ2-7; TRBD2 matches at 12 bases. The CDR3 has 15 amino acids. The trim removed 1 base at V and 2 bases at J, leaving 0 bases unmatched. Germline V CDR1 and CDR2: MGHRA, YSYEKL. The CDR3 DNA reads TGCGCCAGCAGCCAAGGACTAGCGGGAGCCTACGAGCAGTACTTC. Protein: CASSQGLAGAYEQYF.

This clone was seen a handful of times. V is TRBV29-1 and J is TRBJ2-1; the match to TRBD2 covers 14 bases. The CDR3 runs to 15 residues. V lost 6 bases to trimming and J lost 6 bases; unmatched junction nucleotides: 7. The germline V gene encodes CDR1 SQVTM and CDR2 ANQGSEA. Here the CDR3 reads CSVLGLAGGSNEQFF. Written as DNA, the CDR3 is TGCAGCGTCCTCGGACTAGCGGGAGGATCCAATGAGCAGTTCTTC.

The rearrangement joins TRBV25-1 to TRBJ2-5; D is possibly TRBD2 (6 bases). V gave up 3 bases and J gave up 14 bases, with 13 bases separating them. Germline assignment: CDR1 MGHDK and CDR2 SYGVNS. This CDR3 comprises 11 residues. The CDR3 region has the DNA TGTGCCAGCAGTGAGGTTCGGGACTTCTACTTC. Amino acids: CASSEVRDFYF.

The rearrangement links TRBV6-5 to TRBJ2-4, with D hard to call. The CDR3 totals 14 residues. Trimming cost V 0 bases and J 8 bases, with 11 bases left between them. The germline V gene encodes CDR1 MNHEY and CDR2 SVGAGI. The CDR3 coding sequence is TGTGCCAGCAGTTACTCGGGCAGAACGGACATTCAGTACTTC. Its translation: CASSYSGRTDIQYF.

The sample holds a few counts of this clone. The chain links TRBV18 to TRBJ1-1; possibly TRBD1 for D (6 bases). Germline V gives CDR1 KGHSH, CDR2 LQKENI. V was trimmed by 3 bases and J by 2 bases, leaving 10 bases between them. CDR3 length: 14 residues. CDR3 nucleotide sequence: TGTGCCAGCTCACCCGGGACATACAACACTGAAGCTTTCTTT. Protein sequence: CASSPGTYNTEAFF. Combining the CDR3 with reference TRBV18 and TRBJ1-1 gives the whole variable domain NAGVMQNPRHLVRRRGQEARLRCSPMKGHSHVYWYRQLPEEGLKFMVYLQKENIIDESGMPKERFSAEFPKEGPSILRIQQVVRGDSAAYFCASSPGTYNTEAFFGQGTRLTVV.

This chain uses TRBV9 with TRBJ2-5, with 8 bases lining up with TRBD2. After removal of 0 bases from V and 5 bases from J, the junction contained 9 bases not matched to a gene. Germline-derived CDR1 and CDR2 are SGDLS and YYNGEE. The length of the CDR3 is 16 residues. CDR3 coding DNA: TGTGCCAGCAGCGTAGGACCAGCGGGAGCGGTCGAGACCCAGTACTTC. As protein: CASSVGPAGAVETQYF.

This clone turned up a few times. The V and J genes are TRBV25-1 and TRBJ1-5; the match to TRBD1 covers 10 bases. The junction had 2 bases not matched to a gene; V was cut back by 3 bases and J by 6 bases. Germline V CDR1 and CDR2: MGHDK, SYGVNS. The CDR3 length is 14 residues. DNA for the CDR3: TGTGCCAGCAGTGAGGGACAGGGGTTTCAGCCCCAGCATTTT. The encoded protein is CASSEGQGFQPQHF.

This clone occurred once. The V and J genes are TRBV30 and TRBJ2-3, with D maybe TRBD1 (5 bases). V dropped 4 bases and J dropped 3 bases, with 17 bases sitting between them. This CDR3 spans 15 amino acids. CDR1 and CDR2 (germline): GTSNPN, SVGIG (reference sequence). The CDR3 sequence is CAWKAGRVWTDTQYF. In nucleotides, the CDR3 is TGTGCCTGGAAGGCCGGCAGGGTTTGGACAGATACGCAGTATTTT.

The rearrangement joins TRBV27 to TRBJ2-3, with D unresolved. The CDR3 extends over 16 amino acids. V was shortened by 6 bases and J by 3 bases, with 19 bases between the two germline ends. Germline V CDR1 and CDR2: MNHEY, SMNVEV (reference sequence). CDR3 coding DNA: TGTGCCAGCAGCCTTGTTGTGCCGAGTGCGACAGATACGCAGTATTTT. Protein: CASSLVVPSATDTQYF.